A selection of T cell receptor beta chains follows, all from one sample in a study of blood T cell repertoires in COVID-19. Repertoires were generated with immunoSEQ multiplex PCR, while TCRdb's copy carries only in-frame clones and drops some. The sample lists a few hundred thousand clones; roughly 90% were seen once. Sequencing was performed on peripheral blood. The receptors originated from a man aged 35-49 years with active or convalescent COVID-19. Both conserved end residues are trimmed from each CDR3.

J | V | CDR3
TRBJ2-2 | TRBV2 | ASSRDRGRSGELF
TRBJ2-5 | TRBV5-4 | ASSLADTQETQY
TRBJ2-5 | TRBV5-1 | ASSLTGGYQETQY
TRBJ2-7 | TRBV9 | ASSVDAGPYEQY
TRBJ1-1 | TRBV11-2 | ASSRLGQGFAEAF
TRBJ2-2 | TRBV3-1/TRBV3-2 | ASSQVGGGTGELF
TRBJ2-3 | TRBV27 | ASSLFQVSTDTQY
TRBJ1-6 | TRBV7-2 | ASSSRQGGYNSPLH
TRBJ2-1 | TRBV29-1 | SVSTGNEQF
TRBJ2-1 | TRBV30 | AGGHNEQF
TRBJ2-7 | TRBV3-1/TRBV3-2 | ASSPSTGYEQY
TRBJ1-5 | TRBV25-1 | ASSELTDRGNQPQH
TRBJ2-3 | TRBV5-4 | ASRGTSGKLSTDTQY
TRBJ1-2 | TRBV6-6 | ASSFHQGYGYT
TRBJ1-5 | TRBV2 | ASNERRGSNQPQH
TRBJ1-5 | TRBV4-2 | ASSQVLWRVGNQPQH
TRBJ2-2 | TRBV6-5 | ASSYLHRATGELF
TRBJ1-2 | TRBV5-1 | ASTHGGTGDYGYT
TRBJ2-7 | TRBV28 | ASSPGGGRIYEQY
TRBJ2-2 | TRBV29-1 | SVIRTNTGELF
TRBJ2-5 | TRBV28 | ASSLRLTSSGGGETQY
TRBJ2-7 | TRBV28 | ASSPDRAPPYEQY
TRBJ1-3 | TRBV28 | ASSLGERSGNTIY
TRBJ2-5 | TRBV3-1/TRBV3-2 | ASSRSRQGGETQY
TRBJ2-3 | TRBV15 | ATSRGGASSTDTQY
TRBJ2-5 | TRBV11-2 | ASSLFPGQGRETQY
TRBJ2-7 | TRBV7-6 | ASSPGTSGNSYEQY
TRBJ1-2 | TRBV3-1/TRBV3-2 | ASSPTGGYGYT
TRBJ1-6 | TRBV19 | ASSYTSRDRGPLH
TRBJ2-7 | TRBV7-3 | ASSLRGGQTYEQY
TRBJ2-7 | TRBV9 | ASSYRETGQLSSYEQY
TRBJ1-4 | TRBV5-1 | ASSSTGGAEKLF
TRBJ2-2 | TRBV10-3 | AISESGGTPSGELF
TRBJ1-1 | TRBV9 | ASSAQVTGGTEAF
TRBJ2-1 | TRBV7-9 | ASSQSTSGAYNEQF
TRBJ2-1 | TRBV30 | AWRATIYNEQF
TRBJ2-7 | TRBV30 | AWVPFYGTGEYEQY
TRBJ1-2 | TRBV6-4 | ASSDSTGQNANYGYT
TRBJ2-2 | TRBV30 | AWVGQGGTGELF
TRBJ1-5 | TRBV19 | ASSIGPGAGQPQH
TRBJ2-1 | TRBV7-3 | ASSLDGFNEQF
TRBJ2-6 | TRBV7-8 | ASSLRGSGANVLT
TRBJ2-7 | TRBV27 | ASSPAGQGTYEQY
TRBJ1-5 | TRBV27 | ASSLHGQGTGQPQH
TRBJ2-3 | TRBV4-1 | ASSQDSAAGLGDTQY